The 27 T cell receptor beta chains in this list originate from one sample, sequenced in a study of vaccination effects on CD4 cells after COVID-19. Their cognate antigens are unknown. Sequencing used immunoSEQ multiplex PCR; TCRdb keeps in-frame clones, though not all of them. The data hold roughly 63,000 clones, with 75% observed a single time. Before any sequencing was done, the ViraFEST assay used viral peptide pools to expand antigen-specific CD4+ T cells. Cells that had been cultured for 10 days were the source of isolated CD4+ T cells. According to the study, vaccine recipients showed no prior SARS-CoV-2 infection and negative nucleocapsid antibodies. Source: CD4+ T cells from PBMCs cultured with HCoV-OC43 spike peptides, taken before COVID-19 vaccination. As for subset: HCoV-OC43 spike overlapping peptide pool stimulation. Receptors originate from a human donor who received a COVID-19 vaccine.

The chain is built from TRBV9 and TRBJ2-2, with D tentatively TRBD1 (5 bases). Germline CDR1 is SGDLS and CDR2 is YYNGEE. Deletions cut 3 bases from V and 9 bases from J, with 12 bases between. This CDR3 contains 13 residues. The CDR3, as DNA: TGTGCCAGCAGCGGACAGACGACCTGGGAGCTGTTTTTT. As protein: CASSGQTTWELFF.

This clone was seen only once. The chain couples TRBV7-3 to TRBJ2-1; TRBD2 matches at 9 bases. Germline trimming cut 0 bases from V and 6 bases from J; bases unmatched to any gene: 3. Germline assignment: CDR1 SGHTA and CDR2 FQGTGA. The CDR3 runs to 15 residues. DNA of the CDR3: TGTGCCAGCAGCTTAACTAGCGGGGGCCTCAATGAGCAGTTCTTC. Translating gives CASSLTSGGLNEQFF.

The genes are TRBV5-1 and TRBJ2-1; TRBD2 matches 12 bases. The germline V gene encodes CDR1 SGHRS and CDR2 YFSETQ. After removal of 3 bases from V and 10 bases from J, the junction contained 14 bases not matched to a gene. This CDR3 has 17 amino acids. CDR3 DNA sequence: TGCGCCAGCAGCTCCTTGACTAGCGGGGGCCACCTGGGGGAGCAGTTCTTC. Its protein is CASSSLTSGGHLGEQFF.

The chain carries TRBV30 and TRBJ1-5; D unresolved. V was clipped by 2 bases and J by 8 bases, with 13 bases between them. The CDR3 spans 13 residues. Germline lookup yields CDR1 GTSNPN and CDR2 SVGIG (reference sequence). CDR3 DNA sequence: TGTGCCTGGAGTCCAAGTCCAATAAAGCCCCAGCATTTT. Its translation: CAWSPSPIKPQHF. The variable domain in full, completed from reference TRBV30 and TRBJ1-5, reads SQTIHQWPATLVQPVGSPLSLECTVEGTSNPNLYWYRQAAGRGLQLLFYSVGIGQISSEVPQNLSASRPQDRQFILSSKKLLLSDSGFYLCAWSPSPIKPQHFGDGTRLSIL.

The V and J genes are TRBV10-2 and TRBJ2-7, with TRBD2 identical over 7 bases. The V and J ends lost 6 bases and 2 bases, in that order; junction bases with no gene match: 7. Germline V lookup: CDR1 WSHSY, CDR2 SAAADI. This CDR3 is 14 amino acids long. CDR3 region: CASSARGETYEQYV. CDR3 coding DNA: TGCGCCAGCAGCGCCCGGGGGGAAACCTACGAGCAGTACGTC.

J is TRBJ2-5 and V is TRBV18; D remains unclear. The germline V and J ends were trimmed by 0 bases and 4 bases, with 6 bases remaining between them. Per the germline V gene, CDR1 is KGHSH and CDR2 is LQKENI. CDR3 length equals 13 residues. The CDR3 sequence: CASSPPGLETQYF. The CDR3 coding sequence is TGTGCCAGCTCACCACCCGGTTTAGAGACCCAGTACTTC.

This clone occurred once. The chain recombines TRBV24-1 with TRBJ2-2; TRBD1 agrees at 8 bases. This CDR3 region has 16 residues. Germline-derived CDR1 and CDR2 are KGHDR and SFDVKD. With V trimmed by 2 bases and J by 7 bases, 8 bases remained unmatched. CDR3 protein: CATSDSSQGASGELFF. CDR3 in DNA: TGTGCCACCAGTGATTCATCGCAGGGGGCAAGCGGGGAGCTGTTTTTT.

In this sample, this clone turned up once. The V gene is TRBV24-1, the J gene TRBJ2-1; D remains ambiguous. Germline values: CDR1 KGHDR, CDR2 SFDVKD. V lost 8 bases and J lost 10, with 8 bases in between. The CDR3 extends over 10 amino acids. CDR3 loop: CATIPTEQFF. The CDR3 DNA follows: TGTGCCACCATCCCGACAGAGCAGTTCTTC.

This clone occurred once. This chain uses TRBV7-2 with TRBJ1-4; TRBD1 matches 8 bases. The CDR3 has 15 residues. The ends lost 5 bases at V and 5 bases at J; junction bases unmatched: 7. Germline CDR1 and CDR2: SGHTA and FQGNSA. Here the CDR3 reads CASSARQGTNEKLFF. Written as DNA, the CDR3 is TGTGCCAGCAGCGCCAGACAGGGGACGAATGAAAAACTGTTTTTT.

The chain uses TRBV4-1 and TRBJ2-1, with 11 positions matching TRBD2. Unmatched junction bases numbered 5, after V lost 0 bases and J lost 1 base. Germline values: CDR1 MGHRA, CDR2 YSYEKL. The CDR3 totals 18 residues. The CDR3 region is CASSQEGASGGSYNEQFF. The CDR3 nucleotides are TGCGCCAGCAGCCAAGAGGGGGCTAGCGGGGGGTCCTACAATGAGCAGTTCTTC.

The rearrangement links TRBV9 to TRBJ2-1; D is undetermined. The CDR3 sequence is 12 residues long. V was pared by 0 bases and J by 7 bases, with 5 bases between. The germline gives CDR1 SGDLS, CDR2 YYNGEE. DNA for the CDR3: TGTGCCAGCAGCGTAGGGGTAAATGAGCAGTTCTTC. Translation gives CASSVGVNEQFF.

This chain uses TRBV12-3 or TRBV12-4 with TRBJ2-5; TRBD1 matches at 7 bases. The V and J ends lost 5 bases and 4 bases, in that order; junction bases with no gene match: 4. The CDR3 spans 13 residues. CDR3 DNA: TGTGCCAGCAGTCCGGGACAGTTAGAGACCCAGTACTTC. It encodes CASSPGQLETQYF.

There are a few counts of this clone. The chain links TRBV5-5 to TRBJ2-7; D is unresolved. V gave up 8 bases and J gave up 2 bases, with 17 bases separating them. This CDR3 spans 14 amino acids. Germline assignment: CDR1 SGHKS and CDR2 YYEKEE (reference sequence). The CDR3 nucleotides are TGTGCCAGTTCTGTCGCGTATACAGCCTACGAGCAGTACGTC. This encodes CASSVAYTAYEQYV.

The J gene is TRBJ2-2, the V gene TRBV18; D is possibly TRBD1 (5 bases). Germline lookup yields CDR1 KGHSH and CDR2 LQKENI. Trimming took 5 bases from V and 0 from J, leaving 7 bases between them. The CDR3 totals 14 residues. The CDR3 spells CASSGRANTGELFF. CDR3 nucleotide sequence: TGTGCCAGCTCAGGCAGGGCGAACACCGGGGAGCTGTTTTTT.

This sequence joins TRBV19 and TRBJ1-6, with a weak D call TRBD1 (5 bases). V shed 3 bases and J shed 9 bases, with 12 bases lying between them. CDR1 LNHDA and CDR2 SQIVND come from the germline V gene (reference sequence). The CDR3 is made up of 14 amino acids. In nucleotides, the CDR3 is TGTGCCAGTAGTATGGCCAGGGTTGGTTCACCCCTCCACTTT. It specifies CASSMARVGSPLHF.

V usage is TRBV5-3 and J usage is TRBJ2-7, with a weak D call TRBD1 (6 bases). TRBV5-3 has ORF status, its function being uncertain. The CDR3 runs 18 residues. V lost 1 base, J lost 9 bases, and 29 bases lay in between. The CDR3 region is CARSLISTGKLSYTGQYV. The CDR3 DNA is TGTGCCAGAAGCTTGATAAGCACAGGGAAATTGAGCTATACAGGGCAGTACGTC.

This clone was detected only once. This chain uses TRBV6-5 with TRBJ1-2, with a possible D match to TRBD1 (6 bases). The CDR3 has 13 amino acids. V was cut by 4 bases and J by 6 bases, with 12 bases left in between. Germline V gene lookup returns CDR1 MNHEY and CDR2 SVGAGI. CDR3 in amino acids: CASSLGGMDGYTF. The CDR3 DNA is TGTGCCAGCAGTTTAGGGGGGATGGATGGCTACACCTTC.

The chain employs TRBV3-1 (or the pseudogene TRBV3-2) and TRBJ1-1, with D possibly matching TRBD1 (6 bases). The V end was cut by 0 bases, the J end by 3 bases, with 11 bases between. The CDR3 covers 15 residues. Germline loops: CDR1 LGHDT, CDR2 YNNKEL (reference sequence). CDR3 coding DNA: TGTGCCAGCAGCCAAGAGGTGGGGGCGGACACTGAAGCTTTCTTT. Its protein product is CASSQEVGADTEAFF.

This clone was picked up a small number of times. The rearrangement links TRBV5-1 to TRBJ1-4, with D possibly being TRBD1 (5 bases). The germline V gene has CDR1 SGHRS and CDR2 YFSETQ. The length of the CDR3 is 15 residues. Trimming shortened V by 4 bases and J by 4 bases, and 14 bases separated the two germline ends. In nucleotides, the CDR3 is TGCGCCAGCAGCCTCTGGGGCAAGGATAATGAAAAACTGTTTTTT. Translating it yields CASSLWGKDNEKLFF.

This clone was seen a handful of times. In DNA form, the CDR3 reads TGTGCCTCGCCCCGGACTGAAGCTAACTATGGCTACACCTTC. Protein: CASPRTEANYGYTF. V and J are TRBV30 and TRBJ1-2; D uncertain. The V end was cut by 7 bases, the J end by 0 bases, with 15 bases between. Germline loops: CDR1 GTSNPN, CDR2 SVGIG (reference sequence). The CDR3 length is 14 residues.

V gene TRBV7-7 combines with J gene TRBJ2-1; D is possibly TRBD2 (5 bases). The CDR3 spans 16 residues. Trimming removed 5 bases from V and 0 bases from J, with 14 bases in between. Per the germline V gene, CDR1 is SSHAT and CDR2 is FNYEAQ (reference sequence). CDR3 in amino acids: CASSLRTGSSYNEQFF. CDR3 nucleotide sequence: TGTGCCAGCAGCCTCCGGACGGGGAGCTCCTACAATGAGCAGTTCTTC.

V gene TRBV21-1 combines with J gene TRBJ1-1; no DNA check was done on the table's D call, TRBD1. TRBV21-1 is assigned pseudogene status. The CDR3 sequence is 15 residues long. The CDR3 bases are TGTGCCAGCAGCCCATTACAGGCCACGAACACTGAAGCTTTCTTT. Encoded protein: CASSPLQATNTEAFF.

The rearrangement links TRBV29-1 to TRBJ2-1; 10 nucleotides align to TRBD1. The CDR3 extends over 13 amino acids. Germline V gene sequence: CDR1 SQVTM, CDR2 ANQGSEA. Germline trimming cut 7 bases from V and 4 bases from J; bases unmatched to any gene: 4. The CDR3 reads CSGTGQGYNEQFF. In nucleotides, the CDR3 is TGCAGCGGGACGGGACAGGGGTACAATGAGCAGTTCTTC.

The gene calls are TRBV10-3 and TRBJ1-3; D is unresolved. Germline CDR1 ENHRY, CDR2 SYGVKD. V shed 2 bases and J shed 0 bases, with 11 bases lying between them. The CDR3 is 16 residues long. CDR3 sequence: CAISERQANSGNTIYF. DNA of the CDR3: TGTGCCATCAGTGAGAGGCAGGCAAACTCTGGAAACACCATATATTTT.

The chain combines TRBV18 with TRBJ2-3, with D unclear. Germline CDR1 reads KGHSH; CDR2 reads LQKENI. V lost 0 bases to trimming and J lost 4 bases, with 5 bases between them. The CDR3 covers 13 residues. CDR3 sequence: CASSPPVADTQYF. CDR3 in DNA: TGTGCCAGCTCACCACCGGTGGCAGATACGCAGTATTTT.

This clone occurred once. The chain links TRBV7-3 to TRBJ2-1; 9 bases map to TRBD2. This CDR3 has 14 amino acids. Germline assignment: CDR1 SGHTA and CDR2 FQGTGA. After removal of 3 bases from V and 8 bases from J, the junction contained 5 bases not matched to a gene. CDR3 coding DNA: TGTGCCAGCAGCTTCGGCGGGGGGGCCGATGAGCAGTTCTTC. Amino acids: CASSFGGGADEQFF.

The rearrangement uses TRBV7-3 and TRBJ2-5; maybe TRBD1 (6 bases). V dropped 2 bases and J dropped 5 bases, with 15 bases sitting between them. Per germline, CDR1 SGHTA and CDR2 FQGTGA. The CDR3 contains 15 residues. The CDR3 DNA reads as TGTGCCAGCAGCTTAGGACCCGGCAGGGGTGAGACCCAGTACTTC. This translates into CASSLGPGRGETQYF.